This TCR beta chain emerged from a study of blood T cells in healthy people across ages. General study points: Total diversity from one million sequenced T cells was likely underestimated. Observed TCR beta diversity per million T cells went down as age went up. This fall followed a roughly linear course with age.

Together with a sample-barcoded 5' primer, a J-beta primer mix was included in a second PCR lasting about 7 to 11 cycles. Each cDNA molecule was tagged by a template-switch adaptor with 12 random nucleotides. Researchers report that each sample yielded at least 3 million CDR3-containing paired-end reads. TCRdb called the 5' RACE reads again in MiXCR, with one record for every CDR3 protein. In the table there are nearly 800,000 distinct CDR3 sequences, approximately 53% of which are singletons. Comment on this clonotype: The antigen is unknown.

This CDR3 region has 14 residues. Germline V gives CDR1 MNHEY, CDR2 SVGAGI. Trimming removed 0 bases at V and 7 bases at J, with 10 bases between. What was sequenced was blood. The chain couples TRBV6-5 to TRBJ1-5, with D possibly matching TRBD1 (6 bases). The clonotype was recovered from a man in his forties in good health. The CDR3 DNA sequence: TGTGCCAGCAGTTACTCGGGGGCCCAGCAGCCCCAGCATTTT. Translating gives CASSYSGAQQPQHF.